This TCR beta chain was documented in a study of blood T cell repertoires in COVID-19. Study-level background: The study drew acute and convalescent COVID-19 samples from the United States, Italy and Spain. T cells, B-cell-depleted T cells, or PBMCs provided the cDNA or gDNA that served as material.

V was shortened by 6 bases and J by 0 bases, with 10 bases between the two germline ends. Germline CDR1 reads MNHEY; CDR2 reads SVGAGI. The CDR3 covers 14 residues. Per the original methods: Scientists estimated how many nucleated cells there were by amplifying reference gene primers. Clones were sequenced by immunoSEQ multiplex PCR, and TCRdb holds only the in-frame ones, with some missing. For V, J and clone size, that table is used; D and trimming come from the DNA. The sample lists 95,000 to 150,000 clones; around 80% were seen once. This chain connects TRBV6-5 to TRBJ2-3; no firm D call. This sequence was found in a man in his 60s with active or convalescent COVID-19. Sequencing input: peripheral blood. CDR3 residues: CASSPVISTDTQYF. In DNA, the CDR3 is TGTGCCAGCAGCCCGGTAATAAGCACAGATACGCAGTATTTT.